The T cell receptor (beta chain) described here comes from a study of early T cells in non-severe SARS-CoV-2 infection. For the study at large: With bulk RNA from unsorted whole blood as input, sequencing yielded unpaired chains.

CDR1 and CDR2 (germline): MNHEY, SVGEGT. Trimming took off 6 bases at V and 2 bases at J, with 8 bases between the two ends. This CDR3 region has 13 residues. Molecules of cDNA were individually given unique molecular identifiers that were attached to them. From the 5' RACE reads, TCRdb called clonotypes with MiXCR, one entry per CDR3 protein. Found here are more than 65,000 distinct CDR3 sequences, roughly 12% of them singletons; the top ten hold approximately 1.1%. About this clonotype: Its antigen is as yet unknown.

Study-wide findings and caveats: Anti-spike CD8 responses were favored by VDJdb matching, which missed private and CD4 specificities.

This clonotype was sampled from an adult who was a healthcare worker with PCR-confirmed SARS-CoV-2 infection or an uninfected control (not recorded which). Sequencing used whole blood. This rearrangement joins TRBV6-2 or TRBV6-3 to TRBJ2-1; possibly TRBD1 for D (6 bases). The CDR3 region has the DNA TGTGCCAGCAGCCGGGACACCTACAATGAGCAGTTCTTC. Translated: CASSRDTYNEQFF.